This T cell receptor (beta chain) appears in the sequencing data of a study of cytotoxic CD8 clonotypes in ibrutinib-treated CLL (dated by TCRdb to the early 2020s). For the wider study: The cohort included approximately 15 treatment-naive and eleven to twelve relapsed/refractory patients; roughly 17 were IGHV unmutated. Responses were partial in roughly 24 patients and complete in 2; after median 68 months follow-up, some 14 stayed in remission and roughly twelve progressed. Samples at response were collected after a median of approximately twelve months of treatment, with a range of about 6 to 40 months. On average, each sample yielded around 230,000 productive templates and tens of thousands of productive rearrangements. Longitudinal samples were available for about 30% of the 86 trial participants. Cryopreserved peripheral blood mononuclear cells were collected before treatment, at response, and at either disease progression or sustained remission. All remission and progressive disease samples were collected while patients were still receiving ibrutinib. Broader findings and caveats from the paper: At baseline, clonality was higher than in age-matched healthy donors and showed a strong correlation with circulating CD8+ T-cell counts. Sustained-remission and progressing patients did not have matched sampling times, and lymph node repertoires were not examined. Clonality increased at ibrutinib response, stayed stable in sustained remission, and fell back toward baseline at progression. Public clonotypes were rare and either shrank or stayed stable during treatment, and the rise in clonality at ibrutinib response reflected expansion of private clonotypes.

The intended sense of this specimen's time point label: around 25 months on ibrutinib. For TCR beta library preparation, approximately 2 micrograms of genomic DNA were isolated from cryopreserved PBMCs. Longitudinal blood samples from CLL patients receiving ibrutinib monotherapy were subjected to high-throughput TCR beta sequencing. The patients were enrolled in a single-center, open-label phase 2 trial of ibrutinib monotherapy. Each clonotype received, on average, around 10x coverage in deep resolution sequencing performed on a MiSeq, where the target depth lay between 1 in 1 million and 1 in 200,000 T cells. TCR beta libraries were generated with the immunoSEQ hsTCRB Kit. The study's own analysis went as follows. The data were analyzed with ImmunoSEQ Analyzer and ImmunoSEQ Data Assistant, and V, D and J gene assignments followed IMGT definitions. Clonality, which ranges from 0 to 1, was calculated by subtracting the normalized Shannon entropy of productive rearrangement frequencies from one. Public clonotype analysis was restricted to overrepresented clonotypes comprising at least 0.05% of each patient's repertoire. About a dozen age-matched healthy donor repertoires from immuneACCESS served as clonality controls. The clones in this table, taken by TCRdb from immuneACCESS, are in-frame only. Not every clone is retained; where verified, under half of the shortfall comes from an unresolved V gene, and the cause of the rest is unknown. V and J calls and clone size follow that table, whereas D and trimming were derived from the DNA. For this sample the table gives 100,000 to 150,000 clones, of which 70% to 90% were detected only once. Of the sample, about 1.9% is held by the ten largest clones.

Compared with germline, V lacks 0 bases and J lacks 5 bases; bases without a gene match: 6. As encoded in the germline V gene, CDR1 is MGHRA while CDR2 is YSYEKL. Spanning cysteine to phenylalanine, the CDR3 consists of 15 amino acids. Only the CDR3 DNA is retained, 45 bases long and in frame from the first base. Worth noting for this clone: Its antigen remains undetermined. Base qualities are not at hand, and no much larger clone is one base apart.

The sequence links TRBV4-1 to TRBJ1-2, and 7 bases in between align with TRBD1. This specimen consisted of PBMCs, obtained after 24 months of ibrutinib treatment. This TCR was recovered from a human donor with chronic lymphocytic leukemia. This receptor carries the CDR3 CASSQDRGQRYGYTF. At the DNA level, the sequence is TGCGCCAGCAGCCAAGATAGGGGACAGCGTTATGGCTACACCTTC.